The source of this T cell receptor (beta chain) is a study of blood T cell repertoires in COVID-19 (dated by TCRdb to 2019 to 2021). At the level of the whole study: Samples from collaborators originated in the United States, Italy and Spain and spanned both the acute and convalescent phases of COVID-19. The prospective study material was composed of cDNA or gDNA derived from T cells, B-cell-depleted T cells, or PBMCs. Deeply sampled blood TCRbeta repertoires from subjects exposed to, actively infected with, or recovered from COVID-19 were included in the dataset. A freely available public database, intended as a resource for researchers studying the immune response to SARS-CoV-2, is where the repertoires were released. The samples were drawn from two sources: the first 160 participants of the ongoing ImmuneRACE study, and 1,000 to 1,500 subjects contributed by 6 global collaborators. Nearly every sample came with metadata listing a de-identified subject ID, COVID-19 status, age in years and sex. Where HLA class I and class II types were available, the types were taken from metadata supplied by the sample provider, not from assay-based typing.

Broader findings and caveats from the paper: How much clinical and demographic metadata was included differed by source and by participant, and the metadata was provided uncurated.

In the prospective study, participants were roughly 18 to 90 years old, resided in approximately 22 geographic areas of the United States, and were enrolled through a virtual design. In the prospective study, participants were assigned to cohorts based on the clinical history participants reported in a screening survey and a study questionnaire. In the prospective study, whole blood, serum and a nasopharyngeal or oropharyngeal swab were collected from each participant by mobile phlebotomists. Prospective study participants could optionally give additional blood draws and questionnaires over an approximately 2-month period. Prospective study blood samples were shipped either frozen or at room temperature before DNA extraction. Details on this clone: This receptor's antigen is unknown. One base away there is no much larger clone; base qualities are not given.

Here V drops 7 bases and J drops 6 bases, and the junction holds 4 bases not matched to any gene. CDR1 and CDR2, per the germline V gene (reference sequence), are LNHDA and SQIVND. From cysteine to phenylalanine, the CDR3 is 12 amino acids long. The entry retains the CDR3 DNA only, 36 bases that are in frame from base 1. TCRbeta CDR3 regions were amplified from genomic DNA using the immunoSEQ Assay, a bias-controlled multiplex PCR. As for how the authors treated the data: Nucleated cell counts per sample were estimated from amplification of reference gene primers within the assay. To quantify the absolute abundance of each unique TCRbeta CDR3 rearrangement, sequence reads were collapsed and filtered. For each sample, productive Simpson clonality was calculated as the square root of Simpson's diversity index across productive rearrangements. TCRdb stores this immuneACCESS table with in-frame sequences only. Part of the clones is absent; in the studies checked, under half of the shortfall reflects unresolved V genes, and no reason is known for the rest. For V, J and clone size, that table is used; D and trimming come from the DNA. This sample is represented by just over 300,000 clones; around 87% of them were singletons. The ten largest clonotypes hold around 4.5% of the sample.

The chain is made from TRBV19 and TRBJ1-2; the junction holds 8 bases that match TRBD1. Material: PBMCs or T cells enriched from blood (not recorded which). The receptor comes from a woman aged 18-30 years with acute COVID-19. The nucleotide sequence is TGTGCCAGTATGGGACAGGCCCATGGCTACACCTTC. It encodes CASMGQAHGYTF.